This entry lists 19 T cell receptor beta chains sequenced from one sample in a study of blood T cell repertoires in COVID-19. Measured with immunoSEQ multiplex PCR; TCRdb has only the in-frame clones, and not every one. The repertoire holds around 700,000 clones, with 80% to 90% as singletons. The sample consisted of peripheral blood. These receptors came from a woman in her late teens or twenties with acute or convalescent COVID-19.

This clone was counted only a few times. The rearrangement links TRBV2 to TRBJ1-5; D gene uncertain. Trimming took 1 base from V and 5 from J, leaving 12 bases between them. From germline, CDR1 is SNHLY and CDR2 FYNNEI. This CDR3 is built from 15 residues. The CDR3 sequence: CASSEVAAGDQPQHF. DNA for the CDR3: TGTGCCAGCAGTGAAGTAGCGGCGGGCGATCAGCCCCAGCATTTT.

The J gene is TRBJ1-1, the V gene TRBV9; no firm D call. In germline, CDR1 is SGDLS, CDR2 YYNGEE. This CDR3 region has 15 residues. Trimming pared 4 bases from V and 4 bases from J, leaving 17 bases between. This CDR3 is CASSSTTGRVTEAFF. Written as DNA, the CDR3 is TGTGCCAGCAGCTCGACCACCGGGCGGGTCACTGAAGCTTTCTTT.

The J gene is TRBJ1-4, the V gene TRBV5-4; the D gene is possibly TRBD1 (5 bases). CDR1 is SGHNT and CDR2 is YYREEE in the germline V gene (reference sequence). The CDR3 is 14 amino acids. Trimming removed 5 bases at V and 4 bases at J, with 12 bases between. The chain's CDR3 is CASRGWGGNEKLFF. CDR3 nucleotide sequence: TGTGCCAGCAGGGGATGGGGGGGTAATGAAAAACTGTTTTTT.

The chain joins TRBV6-5 to TRBJ1-5, with unresolved D. Trimming removed 8 bases at V and 2 bases at J, with 7 bases between. This CDR3 contains 12 residues. Germline CDR1 is MNHEY and CDR2 is SVGAGI. The CDR3 bases are TGTGCCAGCGTTAATGGCAATCAGCCCCAGCATTTT. As protein: CASVNGNQPQHF.

This clone was seen once. The chain combines TRBV7-2 with TRBJ2-1, with D tentatively TRBD1 (7 bases). The germline V gene encodes CDR1 SGHTA and CDR2 FQGNSA. The CDR3 has 19 amino acids. V lost 2 bases and J 7 bases, leaving 27 bases between the germline ends. This chain's CDR3 is CASSLSTGVNRGPANEQFF. CDR3 in DNA: TGTGCCAGCAGCTTATCAACGGGGGTCAACAGGGGACCCGCTAATGAGCAGTTCTTC.

This clone was observed once. The V call is TRBV6-2 or TRBV6-3, the J call TRBJ2-3; the match to TRBD2 covers 12 bases. This CDR3 comprises 16 residues. The germline V gene has CDR1 MNHEY and CDR2 SVGEGT. V lost 4 bases and J lost 5; bases outside the gene matches: 7. The CDR3, as DNA: TGTGCCAGCAGTTTCCGACTAGCGGGGGCGGGAGATACGCAGTATTTT. This gives the protein CASSFRLAGAGDTQYF.

This chain joins TRBV3-1 (or the pseudogene TRBV3-2) and TRBJ1-1; D is ambiguous. Germline V gives CDR1 LGHDT, CDR2 YNNKEL (reference sequence). V was pared by 4 bases and J by 1 base, with 10 bases between. The CDR3 extends over 14 amino acids. The CDR3 bases are TGTGCCAGCAGCCCACACGGAGGGAACACTGAAGCTTTCTTT. Its translation: CASSPHGGNTEAFF.

The chain carries TRBV7-9 and TRBJ1-1; D is possibly TRBD1 (5 bases). The CDR3 loop spans 13 amino acids. V lost 8 bases and J 4 bases, leaving 14 bases between the germline ends. Per germline, CDR1 SEHNR and CDR2 FQNEAQ (reference sequence). In nucleotides, the CDR3 is TGTGCCAGCTCCGAGGAGGGGTTCACTGAAGCTTTCTTT. It is translated as CASSEEGFTEAFF.

This clone was seen just once. This rearrangement joins TRBV7-3 to TRBJ1-1; D is possibly TRBD1 (5 bases). This CDR3 has 13 residues. V lost 5 bases, J lost 7 bases, and 14 bases lay in between. Germline CDR1 is SGHTA and CDR2 is FQGTGA. CDR3 bases: TGTGCCAGCAGCCCCGATCCCACAGGTGAAGCTTTCTTT. It translates to CASSPDPTGEAFF.

The chain links TRBV9 to TRBJ2-5; TRBD1 agrees at 8 bases. The CDR3 is 14 residues long. Germline assignment: CDR1 SGDLS and CDR2 YYNGEE. J was trimmed by 5 bases and V by 4 bases; bases with no gene match: 7. The CDR3 loop reads CASSSQGAGETQYF. CDR3 sequence (DNA): TGTGCCAGCAGCAGTCAGGGGGCGGGGGAGACCCAGTACTTC.

The rearrangement links TRBV4-3 to TRBJ2-7; D is unclear. The CDR3 consists of 17 residues. V lost 3 bases, J lost 0 bases, and 18 bases lay in between. Germline assignment: CDR1 LGHNA and CDR2 YSLEER. In nucleotides, the CDR3 is TGCGCCAGCAGCCACCGTCTTTTGCGGCCCGACTCCTACGAGCAGTACTTC. Amino acid sequence: CASSHRLLRPDSYEQYF.

This clone was counted a few times. This chain connects TRBV27 to TRBJ1-1; a possible D gene is TRBD1 (6 bases). Germline CDR1 MNHEY, CDR2 SMNVEV (reference sequence). The CDR3 length is 14 residues. Trimming cost V 4 bases and J 5 bases, with 14 bases left between them. The CDR3, as DNA: TGTGCCAGCAGTTCCGGCTTCCAGGGGACTGAAGCTTTCTTT. It is translated as CASSSGFQGTEAFF.

This CDR3 is CASSIVLGLVDTQYF. The CDR3 coding sequence is TGTGCCAGTAGTATAGTCCTCGGACTAGTAGATACGCAGTATTTT. The chain links TRBV19 to TRBJ2-3, with 7 bases aligning to TRBD2. The CDR3 sequence is 15 residues long. V lost 1 base to trimming and J lost 5 bases; unmatched junction nucleotides: 6. The germline V gene encodes CDR1 LNHDA and CDR2 SQIVND (reference sequence).

The rearrangement uses TRBV9 and TRBJ2-2, with TRBD2 identical over 9 bases. CDR3 length: 16 residues. The junction had 5 bases not matched to a gene; V was cut back by 0 bases and J by 5 bases. Germline loops: CDR1 SGDLS, CDR2 YYNGEE. This CDR3 is CASSVGSGGATGELFF. CDR3 sequence (DNA): TGTGCCAGCAGCGTAGGTAGCGGGGGAGCAACCGGGGAGCTGTTTTTT.

The chain uses TRBV7-3 and TRBJ1-1, with D perhaps matching TRBD1 (5 bases). Germline-derived CDR1 and CDR2 are SGHTA and FQGTGA. The CDR3 totals 14 residues. Trimming pared 5 bases from V and 3 bases from J, leaving 13 bases between. CDR3 residues: CASSAQGGDTEAFF. CDR3 coding DNA: TGTGCCAGCAGCGCCCAGGGTGGGGACACTGAAGCTTTCTTT.

The rearrangement uses TRBV5-1 and TRBJ1-1, with D maybe TRBD1 (5 bases). Germline assignment: CDR1 SGHRS and CDR2 YFSETQ. CDR3 length: 13 residues. V lost 4 bases, J lost 2 bases, and 9 bases lay in between. CDR3 protein: CASSATANTEAFF. Here the CDR3 DNA reads TGCGCCAGCAGCGCGACAGCCAACACTGAAGCTTTCTTT. Looking up the rest from reference TRBV5-1 and TRBJ1-1 gives the full variable domain: KAGVTQTPRYLIKTRGQQVTLSCSPISGHRSVSWYQQTPGQGLQFLFEYFSETQRNKGNFPGRFSGRQFSNSRSEMNVSTLELGDSALYLCASSATANTEAFFGQGTRLTVV.

The CDR3: CAISEAGSYEQYF. CDR3 DNA sequence: TGTGCCATCAGTGAGGCAGGGTCCTACGAGCAGTACTTC. The genes are TRBV10-3 and TRBJ2-7; D may be TRBD1 (5 bases). V dropped 2 bases and J dropped 1 base, with 6 bases sitting between them. Germline V gene data show CDR1 as ENHRY and CDR2 as SYGVKD. This CDR3 has 13 amino acids.

This clone was detected once. V gene TRBV19 combines with J gene TRBJ2-1; 7 positions agree with TRBD2. Germline CDR1 and CDR2: LNHDA and SQIVND (reference sequence). The CDR3 is 14 residues long. J lost 2 bases, V lost 9 bases, and 7 bases had no gene match. DNA of the CDR3: TGTGCCAGCCGACAGCGGGGAACCTACAATGAGCAGTTCTTC. Translation gives CASRQRGTYNEQFF. The variable domain in full, completed from reference TRBV19 and TRBJ2-1, reads DGGITQSPKYLFRKEGQNVTLSCEQNLNHDAMYWYRQDPGQGLRLIYYSQIVNDFQKGDIAEGYSVSREKKESFPLTVTSAQKNPTAFYLCASRQRGTYNEQFFGPGTRLTVL.

This clone was detected only once. The rearrangement joins TRBV24-1 to TRBJ1-5, with 7 bases identical to TRBD1. In germline, CDR1 is KGHDR, CDR2 SFDVKD. The V gene end was trimmed by 11 bases and the J gene end by 0 bases; junction bases not matched to a gene: 6. The CDR3 runs 14 residues. The chain's CDR3 is CAIGRGSSNQPQHF. CDR3 bases: TGTGCCATTGGCAGGGGGTCTAGCAATCAGCCCCAGCATTTT.